This T cell receptor beta chain was found in a study of blood T cell repertoires in COVID-19. Whole-study context: Both acute and convalescent COVID-19 samples were obtained from the United States, Italy and Spain. Sources were T cells, B-cell-depleted T cells, or PBMCs; the material itself was cDNA or gDNA.

V lost 3 bases and J 2 bases, leaving 10 bases between the germline ends. The CDR3 extends over 14 amino acids. Per germline, CDR1 SGHAT and CDR2 FQNNGV. Data came from immunoSEQ multiplex PCR; TCRdb stores just in-frame clones and leaves some out. The sample yields a few hundred thousand clones, nearly 90% seen once. The rearrangement uses TRBV11-2 and TRBJ1-2; D uncertain. The sequenced sample was peripheral blood. The TCR was taken from a young man with active or convalescent COVID-19. The CDR3, as DNA: TGTGCCAGCAGCTTGATCGAGGGAAACTATGGCTACACCTTC. It translates to CASSLIEGNYGYTF.